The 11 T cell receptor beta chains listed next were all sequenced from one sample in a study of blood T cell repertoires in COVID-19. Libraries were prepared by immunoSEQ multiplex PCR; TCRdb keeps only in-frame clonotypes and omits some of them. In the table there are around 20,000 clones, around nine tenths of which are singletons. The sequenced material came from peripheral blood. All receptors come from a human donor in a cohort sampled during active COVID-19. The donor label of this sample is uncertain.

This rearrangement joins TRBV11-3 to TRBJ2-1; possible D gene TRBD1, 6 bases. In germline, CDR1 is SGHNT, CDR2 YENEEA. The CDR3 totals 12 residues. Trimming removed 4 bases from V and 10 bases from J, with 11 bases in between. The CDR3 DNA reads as TGTGCCAGCAGCTCACAGGGTTTCGAGCAGTTCTTC. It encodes CASSSQGFEQFF.

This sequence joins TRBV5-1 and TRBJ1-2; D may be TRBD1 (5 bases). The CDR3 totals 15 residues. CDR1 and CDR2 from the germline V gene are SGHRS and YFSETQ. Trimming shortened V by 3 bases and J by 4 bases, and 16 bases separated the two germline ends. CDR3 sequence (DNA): TGCGCCAGCAGCTCCAATGTGAGGGGAGGCTATGGCTACACCTTC. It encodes CASSSNVRGGYGYTF.

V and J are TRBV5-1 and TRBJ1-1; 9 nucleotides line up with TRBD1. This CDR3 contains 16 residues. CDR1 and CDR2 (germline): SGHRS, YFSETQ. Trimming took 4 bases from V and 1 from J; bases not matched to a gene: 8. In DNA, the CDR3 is TGCGCCAGCAGCAGGGGGACAGGGCGGAGGAACACTGAAGCTTTCTTT. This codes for CASSRGTGRRNTEAFF.

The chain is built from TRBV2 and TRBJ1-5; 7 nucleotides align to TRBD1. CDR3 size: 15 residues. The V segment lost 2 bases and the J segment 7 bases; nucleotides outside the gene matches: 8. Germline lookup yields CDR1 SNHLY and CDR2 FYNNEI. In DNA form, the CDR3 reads TGTGCCAGCAGTGAATCGGGCCAGGGGGGACAGCCCCAGCATTTT. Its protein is CASSESGQGGQPQHF. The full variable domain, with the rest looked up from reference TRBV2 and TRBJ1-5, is EPEVTQTPSHQVTQMGQEVILRCVPISNHLYFYWYRQILGQKVEFLVSFYNNEISEKSEIFDDQFSVERPDGSNFTLKIRSTKLEDSAMYFCASSESGQGGQPQHFGDGTRLSIL.

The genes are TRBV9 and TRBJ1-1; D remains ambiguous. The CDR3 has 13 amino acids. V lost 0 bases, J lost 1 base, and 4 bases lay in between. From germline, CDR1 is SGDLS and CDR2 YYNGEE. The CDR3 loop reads CASSVDRNTEAFF. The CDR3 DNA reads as TGTGCCAGCAGCGTAGACAGGAACACTGAAGCTTTCTTT.

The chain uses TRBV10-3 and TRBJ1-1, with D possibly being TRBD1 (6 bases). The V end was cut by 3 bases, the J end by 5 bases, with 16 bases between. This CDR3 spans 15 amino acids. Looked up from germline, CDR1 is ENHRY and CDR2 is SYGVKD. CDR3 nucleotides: TGTGCCATCAGTGATATTCGGGGGGCGAGGACTGAAGCTTTCTTT. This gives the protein CAISDIRGARTEAFF.

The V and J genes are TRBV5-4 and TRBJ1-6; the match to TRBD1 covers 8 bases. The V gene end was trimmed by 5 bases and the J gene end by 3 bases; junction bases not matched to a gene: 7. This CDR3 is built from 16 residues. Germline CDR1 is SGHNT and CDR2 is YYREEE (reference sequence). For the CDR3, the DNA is TGTGCCAGCAGGATGACCGGGACAGGCTATAATTCACCCCTCCACTTT. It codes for CASRMTGTGYNSPLHF.

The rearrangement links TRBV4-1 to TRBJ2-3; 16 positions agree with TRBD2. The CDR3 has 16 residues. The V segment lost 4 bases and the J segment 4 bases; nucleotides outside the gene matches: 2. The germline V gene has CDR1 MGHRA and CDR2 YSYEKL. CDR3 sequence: CASSPGTSGRADTQYF. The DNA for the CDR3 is TGCGCCAGCAGCCCCGGGACTAGCGGGAGGGCAGATACGCAGTATTTT.

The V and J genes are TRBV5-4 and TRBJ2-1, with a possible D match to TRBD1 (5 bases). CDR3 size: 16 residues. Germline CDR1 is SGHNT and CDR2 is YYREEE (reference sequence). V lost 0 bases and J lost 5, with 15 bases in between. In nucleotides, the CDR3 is TGTGCCAGCAGCTTGGGTCGTAGGGGCTACAACAATGAGCAGTTCTTC. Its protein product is CASSLGRRGYNNEQFF. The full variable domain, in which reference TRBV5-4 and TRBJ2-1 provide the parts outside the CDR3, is ETGVTQSPTHLIKTRGQQVTLRCSSQSGHNTVSWYQQALGQGPQFIFQYYREEENGRGNFPPRFSGLQFPNYSSELNVNALELDDSALYLCASSLGRRGYNNEQFFGPGTRLTVL.

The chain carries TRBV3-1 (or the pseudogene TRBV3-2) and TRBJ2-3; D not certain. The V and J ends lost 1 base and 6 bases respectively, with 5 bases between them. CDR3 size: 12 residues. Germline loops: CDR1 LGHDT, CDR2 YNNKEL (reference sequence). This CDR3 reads CASSQVRDTQYF. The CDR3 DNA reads TGTGCCAGCAGCCAAGTACGGGATACGCAGTATTTT.

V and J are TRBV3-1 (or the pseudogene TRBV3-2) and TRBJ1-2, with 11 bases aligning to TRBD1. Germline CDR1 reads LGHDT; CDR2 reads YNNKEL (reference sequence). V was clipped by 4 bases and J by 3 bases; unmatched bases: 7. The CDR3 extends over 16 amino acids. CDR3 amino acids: CASSLGGQGAYYGYTF. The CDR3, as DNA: TGTGCCAGCAGCCTCGGCGGACAGGGGGCGTACTATGGCTACACCTTC.